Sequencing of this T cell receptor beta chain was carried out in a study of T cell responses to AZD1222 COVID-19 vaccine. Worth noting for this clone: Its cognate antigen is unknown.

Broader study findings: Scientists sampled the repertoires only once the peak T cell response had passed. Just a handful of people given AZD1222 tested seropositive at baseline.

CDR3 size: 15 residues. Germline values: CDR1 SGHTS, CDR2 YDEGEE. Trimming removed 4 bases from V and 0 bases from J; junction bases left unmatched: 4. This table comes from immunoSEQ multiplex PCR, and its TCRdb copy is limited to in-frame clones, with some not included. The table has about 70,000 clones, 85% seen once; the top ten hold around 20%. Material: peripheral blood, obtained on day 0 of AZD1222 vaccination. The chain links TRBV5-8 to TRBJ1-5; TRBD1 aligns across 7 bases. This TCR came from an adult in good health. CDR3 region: CASSRGTVSNQPQHF. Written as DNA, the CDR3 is TGTGCCAGCAGCCGCGGGACAGTTAGCAATCAGCCCCAGCATTTT.